The 26 T cell receptor beta chains reported below all come from one sample, sequenced in a study. From the 5' RACE reads, TCRdb called clonotypes with MiXCR, one entry per CDR3 protein. Of 35,000 to 45,000 distinct CDR3 sequences detected, approximately 23% appear once; the ten largest clones hold around 4.5%. Cells sorted as Tregs were CD4+, CD25+ and CD127-/low. Sequences were obtained from Tregs sorted from a lymph node. The receptor set was obtained from a female donor with breast cancer.

At least ten counts were recorded for this clonotype. CDR3 sequence (DNA): TGCGCCAGCAGCTTGGTCGGCAGGGTGACAGATACGCAGTATTTT. Its translation is CASSLVGRVTDTQYF. The rearrangement uses TRBV5-1 and TRBJ2-3, with D tentatively TRBD1 (5 bases). The CDR3 consists of 15 residues. Germline CDR1 SGHRS, CDR2 YFSETQ. The V and J ends lost 0 bases and 3 bases respectively, with 11 bases between them.

This sequence joins TRBV29-1 and TRBJ1-2; a possible D gene is TRBD1 (6 bases). The CDR3 extends over 11 amino acids. From germline, CDR1 is SQVTM and CDR2 ANQGSEA. The V and J ends lost 7 bases and 11 bases respectively, with 17 bases between them. The CDR3 nucleotides are TGCAGCGCCCGACAGGTCTCAAAGTACACCTTC. Translated: CSARQVSKYTF. Full variable domain (remainder filled in from reference TRBV29-1 and TRBJ1-2): SAVISQKPSRDICQRGTSLTIQCQVDSQVTMMFWYRQQPGQSLTLIATANQGSEATYESGFVIDKFPISRPNLTFSTLTVSNMSPEDSSIYLCSARQVSKYTFGSGTRLTVV.

A note on this clonotype: Being one base from a much bigger clone, this may be a read error. The rearrangement uses TRBV9 and TRBJ1-4, with unresolved D. The germline V gene encodes CDR1 SGDLS and CDR2 YYNGEE. The CDR3 sequence is 14 residues long. The CDR3 is CTSSVDGRDEKLFF. DNA of the CDR3: TGTACCAGCAGCGTAGACGGCCGGGATGAAAAACTGTTTTTT. The full variable domain, rest sourced from reference TRBV9 and TRBJ1-4, is DSGVTQTPKHLITATGQRVTLRCSPRSGDLSVYWYQQSLDQGLQFLIQYYNGEERAKGNILERFSAQQFPDLHSELNLSSLELGDSALYFCTSSVDGRDEKLFFGSGTQLSVL.

For this clonotype: A much larger clonotype is one base distant, so this may be a read error. This chain connects TRBV4-1 to TRBJ2-7; TRBD1 or TRBD2 may be the D gene (5 bases each). This CDR3 is 14 amino acids long. From germline, CDR1 is MGHRA and CDR2 YSYEKL. The CDR3 sequence: CTSSHSGARDEQYF. Written as DNA, the CDR3 is TGCACCAGCAGCCACTCCGGGGCCCGGGACGAGCAGTACTTC.

The chain joins TRBV7-8 to TRBJ2-2; 7 bases align to TRBD2. Germline V lookup: CDR1 SGHVS, CDR2 FQNEAQ. Trimming took 4 bases from V and 2 from J; bases not matched to a gene: 13. This CDR3 comprises 18 residues. The CDR3 sequence is CASSSLHSRGRNTGELFF. CDR3 in DNA: TGTGCCAGCAGCTCCTTACATTCTCGCGGGAGAAACACCGGGGAGCTGTTTTTT.

This clonotype was observed once. Possible read error: a much larger clone is one base away. The gene calls are TRBV7-8 and TRBJ1-4; D perhaps matches TRBD1 (6 bases). CDR3 length: 14 amino acids. The germline V and J ends were trimmed by 4 bases and 10 bases, with 16 bases remaining between them. The germline V gene has CDR1 SGHVS and CDR2 FQNEAQ. CDR3 residues: CASSSQGRDGKLFF. CDR3 nucleotides: TGTGCCAGCAGCTCCCAGGGGCGGGATGGAAAACTGTTTTTT.

Ten or more counts support this clonotype. This chain uses TRBV4-1 with TRBJ2-3; D gene ambiguous. Trimming stripped 4 bases from V and 2 bases from J, with 4 bases between. The CDR3 length is 12 residues. The germline CDR1 and CDR2 sequences are MGHRA and YSYEKL. This chain's CDR3 is CASSPATDTQYF. In nucleotides, the CDR3 is TGCGCCAGCAGCCCCGCCACAGATACGCAGTATTTT.

This clonotype has just a few counts. V is TRBV29-1 and J is TRBJ1-1; D remains ambiguous. V shed 4 bases and J shed 0 bases, with 9 bases lying between them. The CDR3 loop spans 13 amino acids. Germline-derived CDR1 and CDR2 are SQVTM and ANQGSEA. Here the CDR3 DNA reads TGCAGCGTTGGACGGAGAATGAACACTGAAGCTTTCTTT. This sequence encodes CSVGRRMNTEAFF.

Note on this clonotype: The germline gene is not matched at one end of the junction; a read error may be the cause. The gene calls are TRBV12-3 or TRBV12-4 and TRBJ2-1, with 14 nucleotides matching TRBD2. CDR3 length: 17 residues. The CDR3 DNA is TGTGCCAACAGTTCCGGGACTAGCGGGAGCGCGTACAATGAGCAGTTCTTC. Translation: CANSSGTSGSAYNEQFF.

Sample share makes this clonotype medium-sized. This chain links TRBV6-5 with TRBJ1-6, with D perhaps matching TRBD1 (6 bases). CDR3 length: 14 residues. CDR1 MNHEY and CDR2 SVGAGI come from the germline V gene. V was clipped by 0 bases and J by 8 bases, with 8 bases between them. The CDR3 loop is CASSYSHRDSPLHF. As DNA, the CDR3 is TGTGCCAGCAGTTACTCGCACAGGGATTCACCCCTCCACTTT.

With respect to this clonotype: A much larger clone lies a single base off, so this may be a read error. The V call is TRBV9, the J call TRBJ2-7; D uncertain. The V end was cut by 0 bases, the J end by 3 bases, with 10 bases between. The CDR3 sequence is 14 residues long. The germline CDR1 and CDR2 sequences are SGDLS and YYNGEE. This chain's CDR3 is CASSVEVSYYEQYF. CDR3 nucleotides: TGTGCCAGCAGCGTAGAAGTAAGCTACTACGAGCAGTACTTC.

This clonotype was found a few times. This chain connects TRBV2 to TRBJ2-7, with TRBD2 matching over 13 bases. The CDR3 extends over 17 amino acids. The germline gives CDR1 SNHLY, CDR2 FYNNEI. Unmatched junction bases numbered 10, after V lost 6 bases and J lost 2 bases. The CDR3 loop reads CASRKHRLAGGTYEQYF. CDR3 nucleotides: TGTGCCAGCAGGAAACACAGACTAGCGGGAGGAACCTACGAGCAGTACTTC.

A word on this clonotype: A much larger clone lies one base from this, so it may be a read error. V is TRBV7-9 and J is TRBJ2-3; D uncertain. The CDR3 spans 15 residues. Germline V gene data show CDR1 as SEHNR and CDR2 as FQNEAQ (reference sequence). The CDR3 DNA reads TGTACCAGCAGCCCGCCCGGCGAACCAACAGATACGCAGTATTTT. It encodes CTSSPPGEPTDTQYF.

This chain joins TRBV18 and TRBJ1-6; D gene ambiguous. Germline CDR1 reads KGHSH; CDR2 reads LQKENI. The germline V and J ends were trimmed by 3 bases and 10 bases, with 13 bases remaining between them. This CDR3 spans 14 amino acids. The CDR3 DNA reads as TGTGCCAGCTCACCGAACCTCATCCGGTCACCCCTCCACTTT. Translation: CASSPNLIRSPLHF. The full variable domain, completed using reference TRBV18 and TRBJ1-6, is NAGVMQNPRHLVRRRGQEARLRCSPMKGHSHVYWYRQLPEEGLKFMVYLQKENIIDESGMPKERFSAEFPKEGPSILRIQQVVRGDSAAYFCASSPNLIRSPLHFGNGTRLTVT.

The chain couples TRBV30 to TRBJ1-5; D is ambiguous. The germline V and J ends were trimmed by 0 bases and 4 bases, with 10 bases remaining between them. Per germline, CDR1 GTSNPN and CDR2 SVGIG (reference sequence). The CDR3 extends over 14 amino acids. In DNA form, the CDR3 reads TGTGCCTGGAGTGTTGGGCAGCTAAATCAGCCCCAGCATTTT. Translation gives CAWSVGQLNQPQHF.

This clonotype was counted at least ten times. V and J are TRBV4-1 and TRBJ2-4; D is unclear. The V gene lost 4 bases and the J gene lost 2 bases, with 12 bases spanning the gap. The CDR3 is made up of 15 amino acids. CDR1 MGHRA and CDR2 YSYEKL come from the germline V gene. In DNA form, the CDR3 reads TGCGCCAGCAGCCCTGGAGTATCATCCAAAAACATTCAGTACTTC. Its protein product is CASSPGVSSKNIQYF.

There are many counts of this clonotype. This chain links TRBV27 with TRBJ2-3; 15 nucleotides align to TRBD2. V shed 6 bases, J shed 5 bases, and the junction held 15 bases outside the gene matches. Per the germline V gene, CDR1 is MNHEY and CDR2 is SMNVEV (reference sequence). The CDR3 loop spans 19 amino acids. Here the CDR3 DNA reads TGTGCCAGCAGCTCCCACACCGGGACTAGCGGGAGGAACGGAGATACGCAGTATTTT. It is translated as CASSSHTGTSGRNGDTQYF.

This clonotype has a count of ten or more. The chain has TRBV2 and TRBJ2-1, with D unclear. Germline CDR1 reads SNHLY; CDR2 reads FYNNEI. Trimming removed 4 bases from V and 4 bases from J, with 2 bases in between. The CDR3 has 11 residues. The CDR3 protein is CASSGYNEQFF. CDR3 bases: TGTGCCAGCAGTGGGTACAATGAGCAGTTCTTC.

This clonotype was seen ten or more times. The chain couples TRBV2 to TRBJ2-7, with D maybe TRBD2 (5 bases). This CDR3 is 14 amino acids long. The V and J ends lost 6 bases and 2 bases respectively, with 14 bases between them. CDR1 and CDR2 from the germline V gene are SNHLY and FYNNEI. Here the CDR3 reads CASRVSPGTYEQYF. The CDR3, as DNA: TGTGCCAGCAGGGTCAGCCCCGGGACCTACGAGCAGTACTTC.

A few counts support this clonotype. The chain combines TRBV20-1 with TRBJ1-1; D may be TRBD1 (5 bases). V was cut by 0 bases and J by 11 bases, with 16 bases left in between. The CDR3 contains 13 residues. Germline CDR1 is DFQATT and CDR2 is SNEGSKA (reference sequence). This CDR3 is CSARDPNLAGAFF. The CDR3 nucleotides are TGCAGTGCTAGAGACCCAAATTTGGCAGGGGCTTTCTTT.

This clonotype was observed a handful of times. A much larger clone sits a single nucleotide away, making a read error possible. The chain has TRBV5-1 and TRBJ2-1; possible D gene TRBD2, 6 bases. This CDR3 has 12 residues. Looked up from germline, CDR1 is SGHRS and CDR2 is YFSETQ. The CDR3 coding sequence is TGCGCCGGCAGCTTGGGGGGAAATGAGCAGTTCTTC. Its protein product is CAGSLGGNEQFF.

V is TRBV5-1 and J is TRBJ1-2, with 12 bases identical to TRBD1. The trim removed 3 bases at V and 8 bases at J, leaving 11 bases unmatched. CDR1 and CDR2 (germline): SGHRS, YFSETQ. This CDR3 region has 16 residues. CDR3 DNA: TGCGCCAGCAGCTACGCCGCCGGGACAGGGGGCTTCGGCTACACCTTC. As protein: CASSYAAGTGGFGYTF.

V is TRBV2 and J is TRBJ2-7; maybe TRBD2 (6 bases). The CDR3 is 14 residues long. Per germline, CDR1 SNHLY and CDR2 FYNNEI. V was trimmed by 6 bases and J by 3 bases, leaving 15 bases between them. CDR3 nucleotides: TGTGCCAGCAGGGAGGGGCTAGTGGACTACGAGCAGTACTTC. Encoded protein: CASREGLVDYEQYF.

This clonotype has just a few counts. The rearrangement joins TRBV4-3 to TRBJ1-5; D unresolved. Trimming stripped 0 bases from V and 4 bases from J, with 13 bases between. Looked up from germline, CDR1 is LGHNA and CDR2 is YSLEER. CDR3 length: 16 residues. CDR3: CASSQDLGTANQPQHF. CDR3 coding DNA: TGCGCCAGCAGCCAAGATCTAGGAACAGCTAATCAGCCCCAGCATTTT.

A word on this clonotype: A read error may produce the germline difference seen at one junction end. The chain couples TRBV15 to TRBJ1-1; a weak D match, TRBD1 (5 bases). The CDR3 consists of 14 residues. Germline V gene data show CDR1 as LNHNV and CDR2 as YYDKDF (reference sequence). This CDR3 reads CTTSKGSANTEAFF. DNA of the CDR3: TGTACCACCAGCAAGGGGTCGGCTAACACTGAAGCTTTCTTT.

Many counts were recorded for this clonotype. J is TRBJ2-3 and V is TRBV4-2, with a tentative D call TRBD1 (5 bases). Looked up from germline, CDR1 is LGHNA and CDR2 is YNFKEQ. Trimming removed 1 base at V and 2 bases at J, with 10 bases between. The CDR3 sequence is 15 residues long. The CDR3 DNA reads as TGTGCCAGCAGCCAAGCGGAAGGGGACACAGATACGCAGTATTTT. It specifies CASSQAEGDTDTQYF.